Many counts were recorded for the clone carrying this TCR beta chain. The data were obtained in a study of CD8 T cells in ankylosing spondylitis. MiXCR was run by TCRdb on the 5' RACE reads, yielding one entry per CDR3 protein. The sample yields 200,000 to 250,000 distinct CDR3 sequences, roughly a tenth seen once. This clonotype originated in a male donor with ankylosing spondylitis or in good health (not recorded which). Sequencing was performed on blood, either unsorted or a sorted T cell fraction (not recorded which).

Here the CDR3 DNA reads TGTGCCAGCAGCGTGGCCAGGGTAGTAGGAACTAATGAAAAACTGTTTTTT. It translates to CASSVARVVGTNEKLFF. The chain uses TRBV12-3 or TRBV12-4 and TRBJ1-4, with D possibly being TRBD1 (5 bases). The CDR3 totals 17 residues. Trimming stripped 6 bases from V and 1 base from J, with 18 bases between.